This T cell receptor beta chain was identified in a study of radiation and T cells in renal cell carcinoma. Study-wide background: Nephrectomy followed 15 Gy stereotactic body radiation by 4 weeks.

Measured with immunoSEQ multiplex PCR; TCRdb has only the in-frame clones, and not every one. The sample has 140,000 or so clones; 70% to 90% are singletons. This clone occurred a few times. This sample includes further DNA sequences coding for the same CDR3. Regarding time point: baseline pretreatment blood. The treatment was: 15 Gy SBRT to primary tumor, nephrectomy 4 weeks later. The receptor's source is a woman between 50 and 59 years old with renal cell carcinoma. Here the sequenced sample was blood, taken from a patient whose treatment included radiotherapy and nephrectomy.

The CDR3 sequence: CASSLTGNTEAFF. DNA of the CDR3: TGTGCCAGCAGCCTGACGGGGAACACTGAAGCTTTCTTT. This chain links TRBV7-9 with TRBJ1-1; D call uncertain. The CDR3 length is 13 residues. Germline CDR1 reads SEHNR; CDR2 reads FQNEAQ (reference sequence). V was shortened by 5 bases and J by 1 base, with 8 bases between the two germline ends.